These 17 T cell receptor beta chains originate from one sample sequenced in a study of cytomegalovirus exposure and HLA in healthy donors. In the PCR, 60 Vbeta and 13 Jbeta primers were used. Repertoires were generated with immunoSEQ multiplex PCR, while TCRdb's copy carries only in-frame clones and drops some. This sample has 150,000 to 200,000 clones, with roughly 84% found just once. Sequenced sample: PBMCs. All receptors come from a boy between 10 and 17 years old in good health and CMV-seronegative.

The chain carries TRBV14 and TRBJ2-2; D is uncertain. The CDR3 spans 16 residues. V was shortened by 1 base and J by 0 bases, with 9 bases between the two germline ends. In germline, CDR1 is SGHDN, CDR2 FVKESK. CDR3 DNA sequence: TGTGCCAGCAGCCAAGGGGTGGCGGCGAACACCGGGGAGCTGTTTTTT. Translating gives CASSQGVAANTGELFF.

The chain uses TRBV9 and TRBJ2-7; TRBD1 might be the D (5 bases). Germline CDR1 and CDR2: SGDLS and YYNGEE. The length of the CDR3 is 16 residues. V lost 0 bases to trimming and J lost 3 bases, with 16 bases between them. The CDR3 sequence: CASSVALAGNLYEQYF. CDR3 sequence (DNA): TGTGCCAGCAGCGTAGCTTTGGCAGGGAACCTCTACGAGCAGTACTTC.

This clone was seen a handful of times. The chain has TRBV4-3 and TRBJ2-2, with TRBD1 identical over 7 bases. Germline CDR1 is LGHNA and CDR2 is YSLEER. V shed 0 bases, J shed 6 bases, and the junction held 4 bases outside the gene matches. The CDR3 totals 15 residues. The CDR3, as DNA: TGCGCCAGCAGCCAAGAAGGGGGCTTCGCCGGGGAGCTGTTTTTT. Amino acids: CASSQEGGFAGELFF.

The rearrangement joins TRBV13 to TRBJ2-7; 9 positions agree with TRBD1. This CDR3 is built from 16 residues. Germline V gene sequence: CDR1 PRHDT, CDR2 FYEKMQ (reference sequence). Trimming removed 1 base from V and 4 bases from J; junction bases left unmatched: 8. CDR3 sequence (DNA): TGTGCCAGCAGCTTAGCGCTCGGGACAGGGATGTACGAGCAGTACTTC. Encoded protein: CASSLALGTGMYEQYF.

The V gene is TRBV2, the J gene TRBJ2-1; the match to TRBD2 covers 11 bases. V was clipped by 8 bases and J by 2 bases; unmatched bases: 5. Germline assignment: CDR1 SNHLY and CDR2 FYNNEI. This CDR3 is 15 amino acids long. CDR3 in amino acids: CASVSGRATYNEQFF. The CDR3, as DNA: TGTGCCAGCGTTAGCGGGAGGGCCACCTACAATGAGCAGTTCTTC.

The genes are TRBV7-8 and TRBJ2-2; D perhaps matches TRBD1 (5 bases). Trimming took 3 bases from V and 1 from J, leaving 9 bases between them. This CDR3 region has 15 residues. Looked up from germline, CDR1 is SGHVS and CDR2 is FQNEAQ. Here the CDR3 reads CASSFDRVNTGELFF. The CDR3, as DNA: TGTGCCAGCAGCTTTGACAGAGTGAACACCGGGGAGCTGTTTTTT.

This chain connects TRBV27 to TRBJ2-7; 7 bases map to TRBD1. The CDR3 runs 16 residues. The ends lost 3 bases at V and 3 bases at J; junction bases unmatched: 11. The V gene's germline CDR1 is MNHEY and CDR2 SMNVEV (reference sequence). The CDR3 region has the DNA TGTGCCAGCAGTTTCCGCTGGGACAGAAAGAACTACGAGCAGTACTTC. This sequence encodes CASSFRWDRKNYEQYF.

The chain recombines TRBV9 with TRBJ1-1; D remains unclear. This CDR3 region has 16 residues. Trimming left V 2 bases short and J 1 base short, with 15 bases between. Germline V CDR1 and CDR2: SGDLS, YYNGEE. This chain's CDR3 is CASSVFSGSANTEAFF. As DNA, the CDR3 is TGTGCCAGCAGCGTTTTTTCAGGATCCGCGAACACTGAAGCTTTCTTT.

The chain employs TRBV6-5 and TRBJ2-3; 9 bases match TRBD1. This CDR3 is 16 amino acids long. With V trimmed by 2 bases and J by 1 base, 4 bases remained unmatched. CDR1 is MNHEY, CDR2 SVGAGI, per germline. CDR3 sequence: CASSYHRGLGTDTQYF. CDR3 coding DNA: TGTGCCAGCAGTTACCACAGGGGGCTCGGCACAGATACGCAGTATTTT.

The genes are TRBV14 and TRBJ2-1; 11 bases agree with TRBD2. Germline CDR1 reads SGHDN; CDR2 reads FVKESK. Trimming cost V 6 bases and J 5 bases; bases outside gene matches: 6. The CDR3 length is 15 residues. The CDR3 region has the DNA TGTGCCAGCAGTCTAATGACTAGCGGGAACAATGAGCAGTTCTTC. It codes for CASSLMTSGNNEQFF. Together with reference TRBV14 and TRBJ2-1, the CDR3 gives the full variable domain: EAGVTQFPSHSVIEKGQTVTLRCDPISGHDNLYWYRRVMGKEIKFLLHFVKESKQDESGMPNNRFLAERTGGTYSTLKVQPAELEDSGVYFCASSLMTSGNNEQFFGPGTRLTVL.

The chain combines TRBV13 with TRBJ2-7; possible D gene TRBD1, 5 bases. The V gene lost 4 bases and the J gene lost 4 bases, with 14 bases spanning the gap. CDR3 size: 14 residues. Germline loops: CDR1 PRHDT, CDR2 FYEKMQ (reference sequence). The CDR3 loop reads CASSSGQATYEQYF. DNA of the CDR3: TGTGCCAGCAGCTCCGGACAAGCTACTTACGAGCAGTACTTC.

V usage is TRBV10-3 and J usage is TRBJ2-3, with D perhaps matching TRBD1 (6 bases). Deletions cut 6 bases from V and 3 bases from J, with 19 bases between. CDR1 and CDR2 (germline): ENHRY, SYGVKD. The CDR3 has 16 amino acids. The CDR3 bases are TGTGCCATCAGCCGGACCCGACCGGGACAAACAGATACGCAGTATTTT. This sequence encodes CAISRTRPGQTDTQYF.

The rearrangement links TRBV28 to TRBJ1-2; perhaps TRBD1 as D (6 bases). Germline V gene sequence: CDR1 MDHEN, CDR2 SYDVKM. CDR3 length: 14 residues. V lost 6 bases, J lost 4 bases, and 15 bases lay in between. The CDR3 protein is CASRGRGSFYGYTF. The CDR3, as DNA: TGTGCCAGCAGAGGCAGGGGCAGCTTCTATGGCTACACCTTC.

This clone was seen only a few times. At one of its ends the junction is not consistent with the germline gene, which may arise from a read error. The rearrangement links TRBV7-7 to TRBJ1-5; TRBD1 matches at 8 bases. Germline CDR1 SSHAT, CDR2 FNYEAQ (reference sequence). This CDR3 has 16 amino acids. The CDR3 sequence is CASSTRTGYGNQPQHF. CDR3 nucleotides: TGTGCTAGCAGCACACGGACAGGGTACGGGAATCAGCCCCAGCATTTT.

This sequence joins TRBV28 and TRBJ2-3, with 7 positions matching TRBD1. This CDR3 has 15 residues. From germline, CDR1 is MDHEN and CDR2 SYDVKM. Unmatched junction bases numbered 6, after V lost 6 bases and J lost 0 bases. The CDR3, as DNA: TGTGCCAGCAGCGATCAGGGGGTGAGCACAGATACGCAGTATTTT. This gives the protein CASSDQGVSTDTQYF.

The chain has TRBV5-1 and TRBJ2-1, with D perhaps TRBD1 (5 bases). The germline V gene has CDR1 SGHRS and CDR2 YFSETQ. V was trimmed by 0 bases and J by 9 bases, leaving 13 bases between them. The length of the CDR3 is 14 residues. The CDR3 DNA reads as TGCGCCAGCAGCTTGGCGGCAGGGAAGGGTGAGCAGTTCTTC. The encoded protein is CASSLAAGKGEQFF.

The rearrangement joins TRBV11-2 to TRBJ1-2, with 9 nucleotides matching TRBD1. Per germline, CDR1 SGHAT and CDR2 FQNNGV. This CDR3 contains 15 residues. Trimming removed 4 bases from V and 7 bases from J; junction bases left unmatched: 10. The CDR3 DNA reads as TGTGCCAGCAGCTACGACGGACAGGGGAATCCTGGCTACACCTTC. Protein sequence: CASSYDGQGNPGYTF.